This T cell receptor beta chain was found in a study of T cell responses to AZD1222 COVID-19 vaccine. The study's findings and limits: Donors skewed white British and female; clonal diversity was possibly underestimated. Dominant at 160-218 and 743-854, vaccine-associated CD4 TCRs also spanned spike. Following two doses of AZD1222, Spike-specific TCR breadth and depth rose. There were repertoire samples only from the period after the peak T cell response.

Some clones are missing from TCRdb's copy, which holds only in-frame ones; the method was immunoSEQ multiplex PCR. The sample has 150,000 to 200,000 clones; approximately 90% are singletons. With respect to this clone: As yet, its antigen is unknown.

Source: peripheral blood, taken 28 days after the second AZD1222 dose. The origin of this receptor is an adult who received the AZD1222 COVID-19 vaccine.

CDR3 nucleotide sequence: TGTGCCAGCAGCCCGGGGGTCTCTGGGGCCAACGTCCTGACTTTC. This translates into CASSPGVSGANVLTF. The chain links TRBV11-2 to TRBJ2-6; TRBD2 might be the D (6 bases). The CDR3 loop spans 15 amino acids. Germline V lookup: CDR1 SGHAT, CDR2 FQNNGV. V lost 5 bases and J 0 bases, leaving 8 bases between the germline ends.